One and the same sample provided the 3 T cell receptor beta chains below, sequenced in a study of shared clonotypes between healthy human individuals. TCRdb keeps only in-frame clones here, not all; method: immunoSEQ multiplex PCR. This sample yields 1.5 million to 1.9 million clones, of which under 99% are seen a single time; around 0.45% belongs to the top ten. What was sequenced was naive CD4+ T cells sorted from blood. Subset in this sample: CD45RA+ positively selected. These receptors originate from a man under 40 in good health.

In its sample, this clone was seen once. Different DNA sequences within this sample yield the same CDR3. J is TRBJ2-7 and V is TRBV6-1; D is unresolved. V lost 4 bases and J 2 bases, leaving 6 bases between the germline ends. Germline V gene lookup returns CDR1 MNHNS and CDR2 SASEGT. This CDR3 region has 12 residues. The CDR3, as DNA: TGTGCCAGCAGTGGTCAACCCTACGAGCAGTACTTC. This gives the protein CASSGQPYEQYF.

The chain uses TRBV9 and TRBJ2-6; D is uncertain. Germline CDR1 and CDR2: SGDLS and YYNGEE. V lost 4 bases and J 10 bases, leaving 18 bases between the germline ends. CDR3 length: 15 amino acids. This chain's CDR3 is CASSPSPGDGNVLTF. DNA of the CDR3: TGTGCCAGCAGCCCCTCCCCGGGCGACGGTAACGTCCTGACTTTC.

This chain joins TRBV7-9 and TRBJ2-1; 11 bases are a match to TRBD2. The CDR3 loop spans 16 amino acids. V shed 3 bases, J shed 6 bases, and the junction held 7 bases outside the gene matches. Germline CDR1 is SEHNR and CDR2 is FQNEAQ (reference sequence). This CDR3 is CASSFTTSGRGNEQFF. DNA for the CDR3: TGTGCCAGCAGCTTTACTACTAGCGGGAGAGGCAATGAGCAGTTCTTC.